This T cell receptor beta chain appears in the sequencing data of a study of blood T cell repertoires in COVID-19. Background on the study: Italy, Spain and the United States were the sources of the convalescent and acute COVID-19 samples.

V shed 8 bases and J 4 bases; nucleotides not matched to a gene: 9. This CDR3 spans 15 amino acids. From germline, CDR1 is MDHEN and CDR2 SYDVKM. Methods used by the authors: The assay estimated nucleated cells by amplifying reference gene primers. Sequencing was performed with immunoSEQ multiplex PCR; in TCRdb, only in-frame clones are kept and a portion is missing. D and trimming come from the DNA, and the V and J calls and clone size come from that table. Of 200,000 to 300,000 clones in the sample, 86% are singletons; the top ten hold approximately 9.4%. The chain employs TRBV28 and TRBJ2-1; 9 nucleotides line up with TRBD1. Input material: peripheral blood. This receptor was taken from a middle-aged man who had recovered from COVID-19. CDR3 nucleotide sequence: TGTGCCAGCGTTTCAACGGGACAGGGATACAATGAGCAGTTCTTC. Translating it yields CASVSTGQGYNEQFF.